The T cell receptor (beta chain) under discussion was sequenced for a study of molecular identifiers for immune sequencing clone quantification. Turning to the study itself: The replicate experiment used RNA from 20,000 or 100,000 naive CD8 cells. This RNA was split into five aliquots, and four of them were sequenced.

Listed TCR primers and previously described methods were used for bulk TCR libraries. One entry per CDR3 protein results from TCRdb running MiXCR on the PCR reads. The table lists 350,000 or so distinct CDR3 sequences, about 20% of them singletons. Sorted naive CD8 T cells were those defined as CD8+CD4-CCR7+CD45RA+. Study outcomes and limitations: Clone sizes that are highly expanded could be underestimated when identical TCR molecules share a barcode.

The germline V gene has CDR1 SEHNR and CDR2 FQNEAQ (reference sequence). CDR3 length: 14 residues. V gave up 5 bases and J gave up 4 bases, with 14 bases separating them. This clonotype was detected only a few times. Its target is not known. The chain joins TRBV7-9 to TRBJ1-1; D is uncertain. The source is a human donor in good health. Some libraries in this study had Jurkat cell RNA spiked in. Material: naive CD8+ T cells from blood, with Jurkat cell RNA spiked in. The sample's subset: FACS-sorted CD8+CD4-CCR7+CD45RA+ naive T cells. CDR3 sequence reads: CASSPNEVSTEAFF. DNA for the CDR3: TGTGCCAGCAGCCCAAACGAGGTGAGCACTGAAGCTTTCTTT. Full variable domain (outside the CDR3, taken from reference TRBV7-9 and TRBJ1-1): DTGVSQNPRHKITKRGQNVTFRCDPISEHNRLYWYRQTLGQGPEFLTYFQNEAQLEKSRLLSDRFSAERPKGSFSTLEIQRTEQGDSAMYLCASSPNEVSTEAFFGQGTRLTVV.